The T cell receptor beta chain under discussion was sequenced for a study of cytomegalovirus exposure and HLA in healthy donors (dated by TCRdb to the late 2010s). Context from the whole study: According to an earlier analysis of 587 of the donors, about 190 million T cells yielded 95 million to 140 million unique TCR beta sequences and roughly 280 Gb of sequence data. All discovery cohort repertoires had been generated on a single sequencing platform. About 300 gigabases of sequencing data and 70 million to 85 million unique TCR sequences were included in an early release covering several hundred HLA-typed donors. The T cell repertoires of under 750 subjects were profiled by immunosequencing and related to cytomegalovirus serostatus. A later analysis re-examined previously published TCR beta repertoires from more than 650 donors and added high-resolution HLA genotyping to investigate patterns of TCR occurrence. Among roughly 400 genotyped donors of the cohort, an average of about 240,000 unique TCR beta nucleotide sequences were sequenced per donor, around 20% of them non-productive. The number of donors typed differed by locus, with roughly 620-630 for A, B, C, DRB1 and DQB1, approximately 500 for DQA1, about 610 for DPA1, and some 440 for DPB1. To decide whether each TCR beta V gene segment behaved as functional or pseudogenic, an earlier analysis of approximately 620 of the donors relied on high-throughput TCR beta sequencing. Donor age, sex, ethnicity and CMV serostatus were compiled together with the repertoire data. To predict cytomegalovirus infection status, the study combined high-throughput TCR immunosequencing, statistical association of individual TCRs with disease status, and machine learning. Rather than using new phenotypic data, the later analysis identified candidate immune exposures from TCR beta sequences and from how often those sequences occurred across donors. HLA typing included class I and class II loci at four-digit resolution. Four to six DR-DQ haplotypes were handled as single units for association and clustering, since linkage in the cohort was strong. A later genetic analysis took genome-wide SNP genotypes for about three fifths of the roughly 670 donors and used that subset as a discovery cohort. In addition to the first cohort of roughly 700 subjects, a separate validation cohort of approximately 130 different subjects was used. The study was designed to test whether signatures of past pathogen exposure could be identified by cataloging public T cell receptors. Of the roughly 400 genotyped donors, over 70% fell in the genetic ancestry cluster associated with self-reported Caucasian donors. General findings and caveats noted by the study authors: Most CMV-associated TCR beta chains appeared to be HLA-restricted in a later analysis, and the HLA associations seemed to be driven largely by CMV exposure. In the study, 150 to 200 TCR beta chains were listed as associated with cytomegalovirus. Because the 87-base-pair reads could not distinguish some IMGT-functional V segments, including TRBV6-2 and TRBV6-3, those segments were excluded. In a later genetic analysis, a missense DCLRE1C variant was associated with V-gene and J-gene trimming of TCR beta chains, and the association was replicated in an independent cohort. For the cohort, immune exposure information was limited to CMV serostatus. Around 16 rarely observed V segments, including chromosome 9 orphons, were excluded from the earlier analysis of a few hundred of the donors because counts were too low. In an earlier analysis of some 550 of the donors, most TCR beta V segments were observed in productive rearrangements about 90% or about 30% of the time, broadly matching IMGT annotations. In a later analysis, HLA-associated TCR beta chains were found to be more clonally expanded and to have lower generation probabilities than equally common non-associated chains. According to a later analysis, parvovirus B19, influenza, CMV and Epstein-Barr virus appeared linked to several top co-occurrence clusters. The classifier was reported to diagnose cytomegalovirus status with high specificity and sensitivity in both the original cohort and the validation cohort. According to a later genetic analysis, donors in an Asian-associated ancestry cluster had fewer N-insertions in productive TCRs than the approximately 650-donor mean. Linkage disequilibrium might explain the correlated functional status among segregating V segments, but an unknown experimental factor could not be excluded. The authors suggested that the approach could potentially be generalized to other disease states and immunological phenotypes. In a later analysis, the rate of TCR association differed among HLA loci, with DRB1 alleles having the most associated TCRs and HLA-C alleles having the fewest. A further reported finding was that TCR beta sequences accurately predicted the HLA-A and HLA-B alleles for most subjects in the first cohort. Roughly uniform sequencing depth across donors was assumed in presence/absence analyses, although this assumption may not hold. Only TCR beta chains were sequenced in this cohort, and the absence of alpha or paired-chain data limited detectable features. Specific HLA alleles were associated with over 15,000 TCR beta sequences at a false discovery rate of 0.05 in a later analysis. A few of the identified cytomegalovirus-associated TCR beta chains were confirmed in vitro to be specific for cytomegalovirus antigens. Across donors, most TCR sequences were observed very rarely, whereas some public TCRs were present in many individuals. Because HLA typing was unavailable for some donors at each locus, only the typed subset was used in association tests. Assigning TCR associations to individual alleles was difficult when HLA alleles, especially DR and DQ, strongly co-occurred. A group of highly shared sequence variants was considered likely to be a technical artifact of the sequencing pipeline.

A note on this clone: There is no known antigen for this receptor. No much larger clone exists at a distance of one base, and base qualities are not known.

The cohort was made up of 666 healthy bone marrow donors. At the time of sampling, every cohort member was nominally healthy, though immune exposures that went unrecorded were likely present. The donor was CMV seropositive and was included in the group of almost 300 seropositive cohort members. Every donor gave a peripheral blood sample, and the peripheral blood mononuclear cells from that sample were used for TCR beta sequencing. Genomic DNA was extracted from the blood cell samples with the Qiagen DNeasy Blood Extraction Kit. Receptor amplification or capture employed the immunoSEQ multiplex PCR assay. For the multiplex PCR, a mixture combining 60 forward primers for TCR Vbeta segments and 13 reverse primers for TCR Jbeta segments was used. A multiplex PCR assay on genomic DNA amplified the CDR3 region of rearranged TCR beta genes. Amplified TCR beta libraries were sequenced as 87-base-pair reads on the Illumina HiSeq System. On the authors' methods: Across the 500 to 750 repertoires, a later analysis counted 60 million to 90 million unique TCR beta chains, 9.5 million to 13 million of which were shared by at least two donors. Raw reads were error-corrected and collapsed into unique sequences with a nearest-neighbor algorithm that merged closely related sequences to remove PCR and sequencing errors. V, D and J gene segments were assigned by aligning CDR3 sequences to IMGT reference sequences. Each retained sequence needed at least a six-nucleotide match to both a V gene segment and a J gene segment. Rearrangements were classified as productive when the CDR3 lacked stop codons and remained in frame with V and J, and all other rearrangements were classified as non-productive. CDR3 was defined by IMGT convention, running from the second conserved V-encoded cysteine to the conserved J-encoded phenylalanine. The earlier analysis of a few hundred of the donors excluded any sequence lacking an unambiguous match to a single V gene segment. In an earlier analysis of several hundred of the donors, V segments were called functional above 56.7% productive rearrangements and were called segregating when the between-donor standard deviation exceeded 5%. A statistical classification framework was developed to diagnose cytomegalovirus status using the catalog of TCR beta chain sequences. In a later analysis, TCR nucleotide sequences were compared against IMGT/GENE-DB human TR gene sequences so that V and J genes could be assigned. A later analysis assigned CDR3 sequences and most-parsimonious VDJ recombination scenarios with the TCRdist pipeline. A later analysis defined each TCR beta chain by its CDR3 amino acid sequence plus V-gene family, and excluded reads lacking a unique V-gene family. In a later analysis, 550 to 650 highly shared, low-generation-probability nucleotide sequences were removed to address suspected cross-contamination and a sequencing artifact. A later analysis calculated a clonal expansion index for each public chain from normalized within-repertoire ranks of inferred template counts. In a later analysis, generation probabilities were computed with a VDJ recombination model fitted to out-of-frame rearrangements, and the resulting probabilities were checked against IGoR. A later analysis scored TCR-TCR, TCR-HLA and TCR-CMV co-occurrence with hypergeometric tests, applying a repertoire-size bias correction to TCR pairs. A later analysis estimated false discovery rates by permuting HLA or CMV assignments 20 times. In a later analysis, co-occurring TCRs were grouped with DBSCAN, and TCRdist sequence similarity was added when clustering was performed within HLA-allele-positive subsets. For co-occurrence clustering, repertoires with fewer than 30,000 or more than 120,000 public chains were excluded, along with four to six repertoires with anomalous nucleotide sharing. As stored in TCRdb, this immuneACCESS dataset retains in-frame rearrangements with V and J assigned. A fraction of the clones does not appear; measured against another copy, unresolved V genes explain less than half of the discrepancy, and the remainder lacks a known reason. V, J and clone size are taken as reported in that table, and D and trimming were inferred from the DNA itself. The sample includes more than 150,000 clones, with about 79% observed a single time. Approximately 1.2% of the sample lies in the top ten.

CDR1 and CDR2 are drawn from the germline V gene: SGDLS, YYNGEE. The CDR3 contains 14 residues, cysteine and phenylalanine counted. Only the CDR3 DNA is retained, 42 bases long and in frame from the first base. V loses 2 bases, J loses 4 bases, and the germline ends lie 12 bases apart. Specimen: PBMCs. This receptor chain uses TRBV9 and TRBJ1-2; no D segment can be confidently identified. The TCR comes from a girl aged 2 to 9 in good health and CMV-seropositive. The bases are TGTGCCAGCAGCGTTCGCCCGACGGGCTATGGCTACACCTTC. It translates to CASSVRPTGYGYTF.